This TCR beta chain appears in the sequencing data of a study of T cells in Graves' hyperthyroidism and ophthalmopathy. Study summary: Peripheral blood samples were taken at initial diagnosis, prior to any treatment.

This clonotype was detected many times. Its cognate antigen is unknown. Researchers took RNA transcripts and amplified the TCR beta CDR3 regions from them. First-round RT-PCR targeting the TCR CDR3 was performed with the HTBI primer set. TCRdb recomputed calls from the multiplex PCR reads with MiXCR, one row per CDR3 protein. The sample gives around 400,000 distinct CDR3 sequences, about a sixth of which show up once; 25% to 35% is in the top ten. Regarding the study as a whole: Classification by a 13 V-J model distinguished ophthalmopathy from stable hyperthyroidism.

This CDR3 spans 14 amino acids. Between the trimmed V and J ends, which lost 6 bases and 3 bases, there was a span of 11 bases. The sample was blood. The chain combines TRBV12-3 or TRBV12-4 with TRBJ2-2; TRBD1 is a possible D gene (5 bases). This receptor was identified in a woman aged 18-35 years with Graves' hyperthyroidism that later progressed to Graves' ophthalmopathy. The CDR3 nucleotides read TGTGCCAGCAGGAAAGACAGCTACACCGGGGAGCTGTTTTTT. Encoded protein: CASRKDSYTGELFF.